This entry lists 23 T cell receptor beta chains sequenced from one sample in a study of cytomegalovirus exposure and HLA in healthy donors. The study ran its PCR with 60 Vbeta and 13 Jbeta primers. The table came from immunoSEQ multiplex PCR; TCRdb's copy has only in-frame clones and leaves some out. The profile shows about 190,000 clones, 75% to 85% of them singletons. The source material was PBMCs. The source of these receptors is a woman aged 18-29 years in good health and CMV-seronegative.

This clone was picked up one time. The gene calls are TRBV7-9 and TRBJ2-7, with TRBD1 identical over 9 bases. Losses at the gene ends were 5 bases for V and 3 bases for J; bases not matched to a gene: 5. Germline V gene sequence: CDR1 SEHNR, CDR2 FQNEAQ (reference sequence). This CDR3 has 14 residues. CDR3 protein: CASSRVGQGYEQYF. CDR3 sequence (DNA): TGTGCCAGCAGCCGGGTGGGACAGGGCTACGAGCAGTACTTC.

This clone was seen more than once but under ten times. Other DNA sequences in this specimen translate into the identical CDR3. The chain employs TRBV13 and TRBJ2-1; no clear D. Per germline, CDR1 PRHDT and CDR2 FYEKMQ (reference sequence). The CDR3 spans 14 residues. Trimming removed 0 bases from V and 0 bases from J, with 3 bases in between. The CDR3 coding sequence is TGTGCCAGCAGCTTAGGCAGCTCCTACAATGAGCAGTTCTTC. This codes for CASSLGSSYNEQFF.

The chain couples TRBV12-2 to TRBJ1-2; TRBD1 is the table's D call, not checked against the DNA. TRBV12-2 is shown as a pseudogene. There are 14 residues in the CDR3. CDR3 residues: CASRPHPPGNGYTF. The DNA of the CDR3 is TGTGCAAGTCGCCCCCATCCCCCAGGGAATGGCTACACCTTC.

The V and J genes are TRBV29-1 and TRBJ2-7, with D unresolved. The CDR3 runs 13 residues. Deletions cut 4 bases from V and 0 bases from J, with 10 bases between. Germline V gene lookup returns CDR1 SQVTM and CDR2 ANQGSEA. The CDR3 region has the DNA TGCAGCGTTGTTTCTGTTAACTCCTACGAGCAGTACTTC. It encodes CSVVSVNSYEQYF.

The CDR3 DNA follows: TGTGCCAGCAGCTTAGGACAGGACTATGGCTACACCTTC. Translating it yields CASSLGQDYGYTF. This sequence joins TRBV13 and TRBJ1-2; D perhaps matches TRBD1 (5 bases). The CDR3 sequence is 13 residues long. CDR1 and CDR2 (germline): PRHDT, FYEKMQ (reference sequence). Trimming pared 0 bases from V and 3 bases from J, leaving 5 bases between.

V and J are TRBV28 and TRBJ2-2; D gene ambiguous. The CDR3 sequence is 12 residues long. The germline gives CDR1 MDHEN, CDR2 SYDVKM. V was clipped by 2 bases and J by 6 bases, with 4 bases between them. The CDR3 DNA is TGTGCCAGCAGTTTAGAGGCCGGGGAGCTGTTTTTT. It specifies CASSLEAGELFF.

The chain is built from TRBV6-1 and TRBJ2-1; TRBD2 is a possible D gene (5 bases). The CDR3 spans 12 residues. In germline, CDR1 is MNHNS, CDR2 SASEGT. V was shortened by 0 bases and J by 9 bases, with 6 bases between the two germline ends. CDR3 nucleotides: TGTGCCAGCAGTGAAGCAGCGGTTGAGCAGTTCTTC. It is translated as CASSEAAVEQFF.

The chain carries TRBV7-9 and TRBJ2-5; possible D gene TRBD2, 6 bases. V lost 1 base and J 2 bases, leaving 11 bases between the germline ends. Germline V gives CDR1 SEHNR, CDR2 FQNEAQ (reference sequence). The CDR3 is 15 amino acids. DNA of the CDR3: TGTGCCAGCAGCTTAGGGTTAGCGGAGCAAGAGACCCAGTACTTC. Residues: CASSLGLAEQETQYF.

The V and J genes are TRBV6-1 and TRBJ2-5, with D possibly being TRBD2 (6 bases). The closer fit of TRBJ2-7 to the DNA end suggests the J call may be wrong. Germline loops: CDR1 MNHNS, CDR2 SASEGT. CDR3 size: 13 residues. CDR3 loop: CASEGGVTYEQYF. CDR3 nucleotide sequence: TGTGCCAGCGAGGGCGGGGTAACCTACGAGCAGTACTTC.

In its sample, this clone was seen once. The rearrangement links TRBV6-1 to TRBJ2-1; D is undetermined. From germline, CDR1 is MNHNS and CDR2 SASEGT. The germline V and J ends were trimmed by 1 base and 3 bases, with 13 bases remaining between them. This CDR3 is built from 16 residues. CDR3 DNA sequence: TGTGCCAGCAGTGAAGTATTCCAAGCAATCTACAATGAGCAGTTCTTC. Its translation: CASSEVFQAIYNEQFF.

The chain carries TRBV5-6 and TRBJ2-3, with TRBD2 as a possible D gene (5 bases). This CDR3 is built from 19 residues. Germline assignment: CDR1 SGHDT and CDR2 YYEEEE. V dropped 4 bases and J dropped 3 bases, with 27 bases sitting between them. CDR3 nucleotides: TGTGCCAGCAGCCCCCTGAGGCTCGGTGGGAGTGTGGGGACAGATACGCAGTATTTT. Protein product: CASSPLRLGGSVGTDTQYF.

This chain uses TRBV2 with TRBJ2-2; 8 bases match TRBD1. CDR1 and CDR2 from the germline V gene are SNHLY and FYNNEI. V was clipped by 2 bases and J by 1 base; unmatched bases: 12. This CDR3 has 19 residues. Here the CDR3 DNA reads TGTGCCAGCAGTGAACCCATCAATCCGGGACAGGTGAACACCGGGGAGCTGTTTTTT. Its translation is CASSEPINPGQVNTGELFF.

The CDR3 nucleotides read TGTGCCAGTAGTACGCGGACTAGCGGCTACGAGCAGTACTTC. Its translation is CASSTRTSGYEQYF. The chain employs TRBV19 and TRBJ2-7; 10 nucleotides agree with TRBD2. In germline, CDR1 is LNHDA, CDR2 SQIVND (reference sequence). Trimming took 4 bases from V and 3 from J; bases not matched to a gene: 3. The CDR3 runs to 14 residues.

This chain's CDR3 is CASSYRYSNYGYTF. The DNA of the CDR3 is TGTGCCAGCAGTTACCGGTACAGTAACTATGGCTACACCTTC. The chain couples TRBV6-5 to TRBJ1-2; D call uncertain. This CDR3 comprises 14 residues. Germline V gives CDR1 MNHEY, CDR2 SVGAGI. V lost 2 bases, J lost 1 base, and 8 bases lay in between.

This clone was recorded a few times. J is TRBJ2-7 and V is TRBV27; D is possibly TRBD1 (6 bases). Germline CDR1 reads MNHEY; CDR2 reads SMNVEV (reference sequence). This CDR3 contains 15 residues. V lost 3 bases, J lost 3 bases, and 15 bases lay in between. The CDR3, as DNA: TGTGCCAGCAGTTTTATCCAGGGGCAAAGCTACGAGCAGTACTTC. It translates to CASSFIQGQSYEQYF.

This chain uses TRBV27 with TRBJ1-2, with D possibly TRBD1 on 6 matching bases. CDR3 length: 15 residues. V lost 5 bases, J lost 0 bases, and 13 bases lay in between. CDR1 and CDR2 from the germline V gene are MNHEY and SMNVEV (reference sequence). The DNA for the CDR3 is TGTGCCAGCAGTGCCATGAGGACAGCTAACTATGGCTACACCTTC. Amino acid sequence: CASSAMRTANYGYTF.

V is TRBV30 and J is TRBJ2-7, with D tentatively TRBD1 (5 bases). The germline CDR1 and CDR2 sequences are GTSNPN and SVGIG (reference sequence). V lost 5 bases and J lost 3, with 14 bases in between. The CDR3 has 13 residues. In DNA form, the CDR3 reads TGTGCCTGGGCGGACAACTGGGGCTACGAGCAGTACTTC. Translating gives CAWADNWGYEQYF.

This clone was recorded a few times. V and J are TRBV28 and TRBJ1-5, with D unclear. The V end lost 7 bases, the J end lost 4 bases, and 14 bases lay between the germline ends. Germline values: CDR1 MDHEN, CDR2 SYDVKM. This CDR3 has 14 residues. The CDR3 reads CASIVAGENQPQHF. The CDR3 bases are TGTGCCAGCATTGTAGCGGGAGAGAATCAGCCCCAGCATTTT.

There are a few counts of this clone. This chain links TRBV6-1 with TRBJ1-5; 7 positions match TRBD1. J gave up 0 bases and V 2 bases, and 7 bases lay outside the gene matches. Germline V gene data show CDR1 as MNHNS and CDR2 as SASEGT. This CDR3 region has 17 residues. CDR3: CASSEKTGTYSNQPQHF. CDR3 DNA: TGTGCCAGCAGTGAAAAGACAGGGACCTATAGCAATCAGCCCCAGCATTTT.

This sequence joins TRBV19 and TRBJ1-2; D not resolved. Trimming removed 8 bases at V and 8 bases at J, with 18 bases between. The CDR3 spans 13 residues. Germline lookup yields CDR1 LNHDA and CDR2 SQIVND (reference sequence). This CDR3 is CASLQREGGGYTF. The CDR3, as DNA: TGTGCCAGTCTTCAACGGGAGGGAGGGGGCTACACCTTC.

This clone appeared a single time. V usage is TRBV29-1 and J usage is TRBJ2-7; D is unclear. The CDR3 consists of 13 residues. Trimming cost V 4 bases and J 7 bases, with 17 bases left between them. Germline V gene sequence: CDR1 SQVTM, CDR2 ANQGSEA. For the CDR3, the DNA is TGCAGCGTTGTTGGCGGAGCCCCCCGGGAGCAGTACTTC. It translates to CSVVGGAPREQYF.

The rearrangement uses TRBV27 and TRBJ2-5; D may be TRBD1 or TRBD2 (5 bases each). The closer fit of TRBJ2-7 to the DNA end suggests the J call may be wrong. There are 13 residues in the CDR3. Germline CDR1 and CDR2: MNHEY and SMNVEV (reference sequence). CDR3 sequence reads: CASSMLWGHEQYF. The CDR3 DNA reads as TGTGCCAGCAGTATGCTATGGGGACACGAGCAGTACTTC.

This clone was seen only a few times. The chain employs TRBV28 and TRBJ2-3, with D maybe TRBD1 (6 bases). Germline CDR1 MDHEN, CDR2 SYDVKM. The CDR3 spans 15 residues. V gave up 6 bases and J gave up 0 bases, with 13 bases separating them. The DNA of the CDR3 is TGTGCCAGCAGGGACAGCGGTGACAGCACAGATACGCAGTATTTT. This gives the protein CASRDSGDSTDTQYF.